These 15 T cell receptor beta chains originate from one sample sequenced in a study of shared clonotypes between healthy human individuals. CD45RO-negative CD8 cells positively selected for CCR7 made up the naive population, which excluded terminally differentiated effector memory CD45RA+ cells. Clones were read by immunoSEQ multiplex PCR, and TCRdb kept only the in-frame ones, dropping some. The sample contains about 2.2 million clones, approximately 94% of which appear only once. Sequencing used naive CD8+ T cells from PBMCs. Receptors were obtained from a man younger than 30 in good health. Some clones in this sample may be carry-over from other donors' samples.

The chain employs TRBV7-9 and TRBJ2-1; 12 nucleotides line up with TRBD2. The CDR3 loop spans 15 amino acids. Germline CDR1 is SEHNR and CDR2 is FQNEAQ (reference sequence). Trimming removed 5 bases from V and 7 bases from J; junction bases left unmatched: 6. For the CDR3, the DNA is TGTGCCAGCAGCGCGACTAGCGGGAGACCTAATGAGCAGTTCTTC. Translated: CASSATSGRPNEQFF.

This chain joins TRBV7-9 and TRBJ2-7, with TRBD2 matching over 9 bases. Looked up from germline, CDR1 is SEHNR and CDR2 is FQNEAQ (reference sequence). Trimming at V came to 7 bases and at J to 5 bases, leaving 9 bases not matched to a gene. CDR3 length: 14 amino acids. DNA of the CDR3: TGTGCCAGCAATATAGCGGGAGAAGTGAACGAGCAGTACTTC. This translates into CASNIAGEVNEQYF.

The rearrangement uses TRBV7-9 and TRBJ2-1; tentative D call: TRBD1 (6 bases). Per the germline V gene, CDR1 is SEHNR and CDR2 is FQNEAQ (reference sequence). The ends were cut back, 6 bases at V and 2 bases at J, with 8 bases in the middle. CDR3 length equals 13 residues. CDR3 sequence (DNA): TGTGCCAGCAGAGGGGGAGCCTACAATGAGCAGTTCTTC. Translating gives CASRGGAYNEQFF. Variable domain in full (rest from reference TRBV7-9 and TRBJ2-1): DTGVSQNPRHKITKRGQNVTFRCDPISEHNRLYWYRQTLGQGPEFLTYFQNEAQLEKSRLLSDRFSAERPKGSFSTLEIQRTEQGDSAMYLCASRGGAYNEQFFGPGTRLTVL.

CDR3 sequence: CASSGDPRNYEQYF. CDR3 coding DNA: TGCGCCAGCAGTGGGGACCCCAGGAACTACGAGCAGTACTTC. The J gene is TRBJ2-7, the V gene TRBV5-1; D might be TRBD1 or TRBD2, each matching 5 bases. CDR1 is SGHRS and CDR2 is YFSETQ in the germline V gene. The CDR3 sequence is 14 residues long. The V end lost 5 bases, the J end lost 3 bases, and 15 bases lay between the germline ends.

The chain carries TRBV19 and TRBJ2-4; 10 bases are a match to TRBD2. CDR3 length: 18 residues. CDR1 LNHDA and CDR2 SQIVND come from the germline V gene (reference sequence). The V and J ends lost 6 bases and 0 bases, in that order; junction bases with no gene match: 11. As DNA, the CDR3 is TGTGCCAGTAGGGAACTAGCGGGATTATCTGAAGCCAAAAACATTCAGTACTTC. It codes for CASRELAGLSEAKNIQYF.

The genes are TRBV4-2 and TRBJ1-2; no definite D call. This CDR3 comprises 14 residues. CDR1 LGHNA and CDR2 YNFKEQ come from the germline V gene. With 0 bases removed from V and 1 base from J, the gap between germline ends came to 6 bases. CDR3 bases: TGTGCCAGCAGCCAAGAGCTCAGTAACTATGGCTACACCTTC. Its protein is CASSQELSNYGYTF.

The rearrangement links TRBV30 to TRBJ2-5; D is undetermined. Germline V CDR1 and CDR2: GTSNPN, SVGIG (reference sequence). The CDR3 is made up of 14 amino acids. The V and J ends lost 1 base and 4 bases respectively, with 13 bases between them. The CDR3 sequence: CAWSGRPGRETQYF. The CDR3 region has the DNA TGTGCCTGGAGTGGCCGACCGGGCAGAGAGACCCAGTACTTC.

The CDR3 DNA sequence: TGTGCCAGCAGCGTAGAATGGACAGGGAAGATTTTAGCAAATCAGCCCCAGCATTTT. Protein sequence: CASSVEWTGKILANQPQHF. The chain couples TRBV9 to TRBJ1-5; 8 bases line up with TRBD1. The J segment lost 4 bases and the V segment lost 0 bases, leaving 15 bases of the junction unmatched. Germline V gives CDR1 SGDLS, CDR2 YYNGEE. The CDR3 spans 19 residues.

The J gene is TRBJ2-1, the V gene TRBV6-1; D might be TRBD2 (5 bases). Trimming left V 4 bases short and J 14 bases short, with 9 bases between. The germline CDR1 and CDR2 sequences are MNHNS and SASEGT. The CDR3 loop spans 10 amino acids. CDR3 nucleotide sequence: TGTGCCAGCAGTGCGGGATTTGAGTTCTTC. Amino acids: CASSAGFEFF.

CDR3 in amino acids: CAIGNGLAAEQYF. CDR3 sequence (DNA): TGTGCCATCGGGAACGGACTAGCGGCCGAGCAGTACTTC. This chain links TRBV10-3 with TRBJ2-7; TRBD2 aligns across 10 bases. Germline CDR1 is ENHRY and CDR2 is SYGVKD. Losses at the gene ends were 8 bases for V and 6 bases for J; bases not matched to a gene: 7. This CDR3 is 13 amino acids long.

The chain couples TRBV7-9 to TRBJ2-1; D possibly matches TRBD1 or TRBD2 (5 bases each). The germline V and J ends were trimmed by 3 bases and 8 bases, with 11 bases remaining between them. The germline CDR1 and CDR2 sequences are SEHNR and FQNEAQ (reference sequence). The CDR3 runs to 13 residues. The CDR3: CASSFWVGDEQFF. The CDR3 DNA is TGTGCCAGCAGCTTCTGGGTGGGGGATGAGCAGTTCTTC.

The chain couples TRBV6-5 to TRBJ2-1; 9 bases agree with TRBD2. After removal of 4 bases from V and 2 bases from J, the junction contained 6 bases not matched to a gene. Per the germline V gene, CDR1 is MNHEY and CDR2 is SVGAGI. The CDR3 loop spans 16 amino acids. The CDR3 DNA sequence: TGTGCCAGCAGTTCGTCGCGGGAGGGCACCTACAATGAGCAGTTCTTC. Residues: CASSSSREGTYNEQFF.

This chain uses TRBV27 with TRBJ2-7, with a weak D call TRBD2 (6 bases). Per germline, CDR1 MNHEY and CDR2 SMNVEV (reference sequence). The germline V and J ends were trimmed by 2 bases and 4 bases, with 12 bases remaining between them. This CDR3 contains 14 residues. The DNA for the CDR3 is TGTGCCAGCAGTTTAAAAGCGGGCCTTTACGAGCAGTACTTC. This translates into CASSLKAGLYEQYF.

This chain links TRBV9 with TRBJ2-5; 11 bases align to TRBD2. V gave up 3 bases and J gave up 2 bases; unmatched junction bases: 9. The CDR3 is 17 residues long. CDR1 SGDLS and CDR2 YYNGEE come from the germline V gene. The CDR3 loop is CASSEFGGLAAQETQYF. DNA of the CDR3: TGTGCCAGCAGCGAGTTTGGGGGACTAGCGGCGCAAGAGACCCAGTACTTC.

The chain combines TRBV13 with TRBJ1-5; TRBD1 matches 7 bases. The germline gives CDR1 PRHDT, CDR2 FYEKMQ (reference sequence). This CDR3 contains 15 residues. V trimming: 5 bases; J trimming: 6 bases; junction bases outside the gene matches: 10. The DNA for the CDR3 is TGTGCCAGCAGCGCCGGGACAGCCTTCACTCAGCCCCAGCATTTT. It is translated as CASSAGTAFTQPQHF.